These 9 T cell receptor beta chains were sequenced from one sample in a study of T cell responses to AZD1222 COVID-19 vaccine. Some clones are missing from TCRdb's copy, which holds only in-frame ones; the method was immunoSEQ multiplex PCR. The sample includes roughly 150,000 clones, less than 95% seen only once; the top ten take 1.2% to 1.5%. The sample consisted of peripheral blood, taken on day 0 of AZD1222 vaccination. All receptors derive from an adult in good health.

The V call is TRBV28, the J call TRBJ2-1; perhaps TRBD2 as D (6 bases). The CDR3 extends over 15 amino acids. Trimming took off 1 base at V and 4 bases at J, with 11 bases between the two ends. Germline-derived CDR1 and CDR2 are MDHEN and SYDVKM. CDR3 protein: CASSLFGGRYNEQFF. The DNA for the CDR3 is TGTGCCAGCAGTTTATTCGGGGGTCGGTACAATGAGCAGTTCTTC. Combining the CDR3 with reference TRBV28 and TRBJ2-1 gives the whole variable domain DVKVTQSSRYLVKRTGEKVFLECVQDMDHENMFWYRQDPGLGLRLIYFSYDVKMKEKGDIPEGYSVSREKKERFSLILESASTNQTSMYLCASSLFGGRYNEQFFGPGTRLTVL.

The rearrangement joins TRBV5-1 to TRBJ2-4; the match to TRBD1 covers 9 bases. Germline loops: CDR1 SGHRS, CDR2 YFSETQ. V was pared by 3 bases and J by 0 bases, with 4 bases of the junction left unmatched. The CDR3 has 16 residues. The CDR3 DNA is TGCGCCAGCAGCTCCACAGGGGGCACAGCCAAAAACATTCAGTACTTC. This sequence encodes CASSSTGGTAKNIQYF.

The rearrangement links TRBV6-5 to TRBJ1-4; D gene unclear. CDR1 is MNHEY and CDR2 is SVGAGI in the germline V gene. Trimming pared 6 bases from V and 3 bases from J, leaving 8 bases between. CDR3 length: 13 amino acids. CDR3 nucleotides: TGTGCCAGCAGGACGGGATCTAATGAAAAACTGTTTTTT. It codes for CASRTGSNEKLFF.

This chain links TRBV4-3 with TRBJ2-1; the match to TRBD2 covers 10 bases. Looked up from germline, CDR1 is LGHNA and CDR2 is YSLEER. V trimming: 0 bases; J trimming: 3 bases; junction bases outside the gene matches: 2. This CDR3 comprises 16 residues. The CDR3 DNA sequence: TGCGCCAGCAGCCAAGATTGGACTAGCGGCTACAATGAGCAGTTCTTC. Protein sequence: CASSQDWTSGYNEQFF.

This chain connects TRBV25-1 to TRBJ1-2, with D possibly being TRBD1 (6 bases). CDR1 MGHDK and CDR2 SYGVNS come from the germline V gene. With 4 bases removed from V and 3 bases from J, the gap between germline ends came to 15 bases. This CDR3 comprises 15 residues. The CDR3 DNA is TGTGCCAGCAGTGTGCATCACAGGGCCGACTATGGCTACACCTTC. Translated: CASSVHHRADYGYTF.

The V call is TRBV5-8, the J call TRBJ2-7; tentative D call: TRBD2 (6 bases). Per the germline V gene, CDR1 is SGHTS and CDR2 is YDEGEE. V lost 3 bases and J lost 1, with 14 bases in between. The CDR3 has 15 residues. This CDR3 is CASSSPGVVSYEQYF. The CDR3, as DNA: TGTGCCAGCAGCTCCCCGGGAGTAGTGTCCTACGAGCAGTACTTC.

The CDR3 bases are TGTGCCAGCTCACCCGGCGGCTCCAATCAGCCCCAGCATTTT. The encoded protein is CASSPGGSNQPQHF. The rearrangement links TRBV18 to TRBJ1-5; D gene uncertain. The V end lost 3 bases, the J end lost 3 bases, and 9 bases lay between the germline ends. CDR1 and CDR2 from the germline V gene are KGHSH and LQKENI. CDR3 length equals 14 residues.

The V and J genes are TRBV28 and TRBJ1-5; the D is unclear. The CDR3 has 14 residues. V was clipped by 3 bases and J by 0 bases, with 6 bases between them. Germline CDR1 is MDHEN and CDR2 is SYDVKM. In DNA, the CDR3 is TGTGCCAGCAGTTTTCAGAATAGCAATCAGCCCCAGCATTTT. It codes for CASSFQNSNQPQHF.

This clone turned up a few times. The chain links TRBV18 to TRBJ1-1, with D possibly being TRBD1 (6 bases). V lost 6 bases and J lost 2, with 13 bases in between. CDR3 length: 14 residues. In germline, CDR1 is KGHSH, CDR2 LQKENI. The chain's CDR3 is CASSPGTSNTEAFF. The CDR3 nucleotides are TGTGCCAGCTCTCCCGGGACATCTAACACTGAAGCTTTCTTT.